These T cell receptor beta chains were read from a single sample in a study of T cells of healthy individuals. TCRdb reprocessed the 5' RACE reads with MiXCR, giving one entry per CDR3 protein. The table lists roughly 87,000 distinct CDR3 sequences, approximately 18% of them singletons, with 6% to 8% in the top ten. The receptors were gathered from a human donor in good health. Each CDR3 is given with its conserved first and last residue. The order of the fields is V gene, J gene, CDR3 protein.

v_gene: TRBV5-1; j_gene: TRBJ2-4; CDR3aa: CASSPTGTEAKNIQYF
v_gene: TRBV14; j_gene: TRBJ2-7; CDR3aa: CASSQDSREQYF
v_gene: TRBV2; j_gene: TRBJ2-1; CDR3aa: CASSGTTGAYNEQFF
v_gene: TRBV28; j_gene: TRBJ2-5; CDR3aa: CASSFSGQLGRETQYF
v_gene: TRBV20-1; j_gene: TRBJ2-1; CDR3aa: CSARDAPSGDYNEQFF
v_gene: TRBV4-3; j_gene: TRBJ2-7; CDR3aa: CASSQGTSGAYEQYF
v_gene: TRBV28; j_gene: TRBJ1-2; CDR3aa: CASVGLGYYGYTF
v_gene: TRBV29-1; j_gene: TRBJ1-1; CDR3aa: CSVVDSGGKDTEAFF
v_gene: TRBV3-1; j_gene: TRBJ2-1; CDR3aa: CASSPPSGGTYNEQFF
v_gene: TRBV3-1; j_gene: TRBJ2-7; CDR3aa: CASSQRTTRGYEQYF
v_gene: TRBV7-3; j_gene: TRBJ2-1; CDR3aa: CASSPRQGDRLNEQFF